This T cell receptor beta chain was found in a study of blood T cell repertoires in COVID-19. Study as a whole: The origin of the acute and convalescent COVID-19 samples was the United States, Italy and Spain.

The CDR3 is 16 amino acids. Deletions cut 4 bases from V and 4 bases from J, with 18 bases between. Germline V lookup: CDR1 SGHDT, CDR2 YYEEEE. Recruitment covered fewer than 25 US areas and drew participants whose ages spanned about 18 to 89 years. Clinical history as reported by participants underpinned cohort assignment. In the source study's methods: Amplification with reference gene primers provided the estimates of nucleated cell counts. Assay: immunoSEQ multiplex PCR; the TCRdb copy retains only in-frame clones and omits some. That table is the source of V, J and clone size, and D and trimming were worked out from the DNA. The table shows 230,000 or so clones, with 86% occurring only once.

The TCR sequence derives from a woman in her 40s with acute COVID-19. Sequenced input: PBMCs or T cells enriched from blood (not recorded which). This chain links TRBV5-6 with TRBJ2-4; TRBD2 is a possible D gene (6 bases). The DNA of the CDR3 is TGTGCCAGCAGCGTAAGCGTTAGCGGCTTTAAAAACATTCAGTACTTC. Protein product: CASSVSVSGFKNIQYF.